What follows describes a single T cell receptor (beta chain). Random hexamers were used to reverse transcribe an amount of roughly 0.45 to 1 ug RNA. The TCR beta CDR3 was amplified by immunoSEQ multiplex PCR across 54 Vbeta, 13 Jbeta. TCRdb re-analysed the immunoSEQ multiplex PCR reads in MiXCR, keeping a single row per CDR3 protein. The table has roughly 130,000 distinct CDR3 sequences, roughly 96% seen once. This specimen comes from a study of CD8 T cells in Susac syndrome. V was cut by 1 base and J by 6 bases, with 10 bases left in between. This CDR3 comprises 13 residues. Blood CD8+ and CD4+ T cells underwent high-throughput TCR beta sequencing. Healthy donors formed controls matched for age and sex. The CD8+ and CD4+ T cells were isolated magnetically using a negative isolation approach, whereas the TEMRA cells were enriched by FACS.

Sequenced material: CD4+ T cells from PBMCs. The receptor was derived from a human donor in good health. The rearrangement joins TRBV12-3 or TRBV12-4 to TRBJ2-7, with TRBD2 as a possible D gene (6 bases). Here the CDR3 DNA reads TGTGCCAGCAGTTTAGTGGCTAGCGCCGAGCAGTACTTC. The encoded protein is CASSLVASAEQYF.